This T cell receptor (beta chain) was recorded in a study of radiotherapy plus CTLA-4 blockade in lung cancer. Produced via immunoSEQ multiplex PCR; TCRdb's table is partial and in-frame only. The data hold about 72,000 clones, with 78% observed a single time. Source: peripheral blood, taken from a patient treated with radiotherapy plus ipilimumab. The TCR comes from a human donor with non-small cell lung cancer who had a complete response to radiotherapy plus ipilimumab.

CDR3 residues: CASSLGRTTQETQYF. DNA of the CDR3: TGCGCCAGCAGCTTAGGCCGGACAACCCAAGAGACCCAGTACTTC. The chain joins TRBV5-1 to TRBJ2-5; D is possibly TRBD1 (5 bases). V gave up 2 bases and J gave up 1 base, with 12 bases separating them. CDR1 SGHRS and CDR2 YFSETQ come from the germline V gene. CDR3 length: 15 amino acids.